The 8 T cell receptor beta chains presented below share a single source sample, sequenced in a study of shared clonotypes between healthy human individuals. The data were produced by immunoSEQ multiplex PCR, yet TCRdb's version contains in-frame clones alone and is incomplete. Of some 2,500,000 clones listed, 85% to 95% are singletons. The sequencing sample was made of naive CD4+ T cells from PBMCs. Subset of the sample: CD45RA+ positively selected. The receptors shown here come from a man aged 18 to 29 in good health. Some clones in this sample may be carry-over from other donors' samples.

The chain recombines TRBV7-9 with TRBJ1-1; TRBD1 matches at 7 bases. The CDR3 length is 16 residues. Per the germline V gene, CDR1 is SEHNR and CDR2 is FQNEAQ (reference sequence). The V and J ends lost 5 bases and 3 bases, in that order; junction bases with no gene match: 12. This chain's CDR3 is CASSPQWTGQDTEAFF. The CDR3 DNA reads TGTGCCAGCAGCCCACAATGGACAGGTCAGGACACTGAAGCTTTCTTT.

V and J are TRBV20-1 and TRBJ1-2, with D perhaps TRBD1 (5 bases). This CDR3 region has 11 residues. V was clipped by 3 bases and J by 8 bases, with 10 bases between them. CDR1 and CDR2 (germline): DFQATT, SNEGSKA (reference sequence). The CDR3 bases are TGCAGTGCTAGGGGGCAGAGCGGCTACACCTTC. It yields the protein CSARGQSGYTF.

The CDR3 DNA reads TGTGCCAGCACCCTCGGGACTGGCTATGGCTACACCTTC. This translates into CASTLGTGYGYTF. The V gene is TRBV6-5, the J gene TRBJ1-2; the D gene is possibly TRBD1 (5 bases). The V end was cut by 7 bases, the J end by 4 bases, with 13 bases between. This CDR3 is built from 13 residues. Germline V gene lookup returns CDR1 MNHEY and CDR2 SVGAGI.

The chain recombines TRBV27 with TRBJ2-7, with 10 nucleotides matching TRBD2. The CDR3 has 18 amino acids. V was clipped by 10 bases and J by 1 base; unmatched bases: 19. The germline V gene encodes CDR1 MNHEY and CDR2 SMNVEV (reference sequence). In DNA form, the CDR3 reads TGTGCCACCAACCAAGGACTAGCGGAGAGGGAAGGGTCCTACGAGCAGTACTTC. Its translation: CATNQGLAEREGSYEQYF.

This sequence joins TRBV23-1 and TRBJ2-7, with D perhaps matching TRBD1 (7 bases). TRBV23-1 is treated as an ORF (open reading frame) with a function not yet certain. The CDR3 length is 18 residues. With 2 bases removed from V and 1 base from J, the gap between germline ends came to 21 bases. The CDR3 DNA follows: TGCGCCAGCAGTCAAACCCCTCAGGGGGGTGTAAGGTCCTACGAGCAGTACTTC. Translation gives CASSQTPQGGVRSYEQYF.

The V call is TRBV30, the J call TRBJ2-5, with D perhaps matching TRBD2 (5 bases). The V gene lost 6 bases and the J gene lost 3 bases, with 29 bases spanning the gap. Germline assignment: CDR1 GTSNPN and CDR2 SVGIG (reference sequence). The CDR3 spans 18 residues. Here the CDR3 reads CACNGRGGGKSLEETQYF. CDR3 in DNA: TGTGCCTGCAACGGGCGCGGAGGAGGAAAGAGCCTGGAAGAGACCCAGTACTTC.

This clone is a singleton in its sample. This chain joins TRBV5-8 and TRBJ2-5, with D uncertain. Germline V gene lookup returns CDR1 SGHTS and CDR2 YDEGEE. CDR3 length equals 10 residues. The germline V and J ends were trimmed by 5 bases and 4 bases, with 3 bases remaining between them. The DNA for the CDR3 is TGTGCCAGCAGGGCAGAGACCCAGTACTTC. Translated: CASRAETQYF.

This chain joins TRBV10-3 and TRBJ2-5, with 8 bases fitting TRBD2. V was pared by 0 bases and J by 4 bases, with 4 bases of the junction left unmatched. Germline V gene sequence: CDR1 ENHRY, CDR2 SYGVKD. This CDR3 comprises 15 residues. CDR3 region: CAISESSGSGETQYF. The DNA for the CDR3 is TGTGCCATCAGTGAGTCCAGCGGGAGTGGAGAGACCCAGTACTTC.